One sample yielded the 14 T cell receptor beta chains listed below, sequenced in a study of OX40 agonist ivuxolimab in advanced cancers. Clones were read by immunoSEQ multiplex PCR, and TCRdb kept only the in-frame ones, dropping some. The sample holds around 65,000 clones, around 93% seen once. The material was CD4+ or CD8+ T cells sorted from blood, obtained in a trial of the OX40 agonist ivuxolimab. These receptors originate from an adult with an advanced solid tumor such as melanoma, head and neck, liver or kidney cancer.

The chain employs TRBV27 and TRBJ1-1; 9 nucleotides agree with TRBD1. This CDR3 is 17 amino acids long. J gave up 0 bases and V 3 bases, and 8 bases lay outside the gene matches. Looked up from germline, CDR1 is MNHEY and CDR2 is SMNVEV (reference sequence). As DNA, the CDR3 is TGTGCCAGCAGTTTGTCGGGACAGGGAAACATGAACACTGAAGCTTTCTTT. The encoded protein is CASSLSGQGNMNTEAFF.

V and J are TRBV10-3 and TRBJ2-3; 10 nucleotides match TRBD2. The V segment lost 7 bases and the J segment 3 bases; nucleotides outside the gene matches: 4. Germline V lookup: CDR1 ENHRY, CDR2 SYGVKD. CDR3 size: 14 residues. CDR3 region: CAITPGLATDTQYF. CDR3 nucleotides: TGTGCCATCACTCCGGGACTAGCGACAGATACGCAGTATTTT.

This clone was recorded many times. Written as DNA, the CDR3 is TGTGCCAGCAGCTACAGGGTTGGCTACAATGAGCAGTTCTTC. Translating it yields CASSYRVGYNEQFF. The chain uses TRBV11-2 and TRBJ2-1; possibly TRBD1 for D (6 bases). V was trimmed by 4 bases and J by 3 bases, leaving 10 bases between them. This CDR3 region has 14 residues. Germline V gene data show CDR1 as SGHAT and CDR2 as FQNNGV.

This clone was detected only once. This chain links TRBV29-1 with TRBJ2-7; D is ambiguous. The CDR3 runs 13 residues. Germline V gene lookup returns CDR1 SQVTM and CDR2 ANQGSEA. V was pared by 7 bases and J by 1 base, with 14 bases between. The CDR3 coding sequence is TGCAGCGCGCTTGCCGGGCCGTCCTACGAGCAGTACTTC. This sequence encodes CSALAGPSYEQYF.

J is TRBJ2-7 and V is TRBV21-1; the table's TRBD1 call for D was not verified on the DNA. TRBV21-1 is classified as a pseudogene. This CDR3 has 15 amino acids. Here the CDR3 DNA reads TGTGCCAGCAGCAAAAAGGACAGGGTGTCCGACGAGCAGTACTTC. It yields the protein CASSKKDRVSDEQYF.

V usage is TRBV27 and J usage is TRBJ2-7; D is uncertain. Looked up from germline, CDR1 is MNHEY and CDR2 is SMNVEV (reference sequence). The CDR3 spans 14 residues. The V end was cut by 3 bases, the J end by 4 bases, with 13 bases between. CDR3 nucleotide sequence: TGTGCCAGCAGTTTGAGCCCTGGGTGGTACGAGCAGTACTTC. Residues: CASSLSPGWYEQYF.

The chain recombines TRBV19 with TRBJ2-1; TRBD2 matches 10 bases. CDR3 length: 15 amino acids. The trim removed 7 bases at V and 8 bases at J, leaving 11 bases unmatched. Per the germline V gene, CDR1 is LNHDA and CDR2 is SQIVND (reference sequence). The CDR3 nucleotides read TGTGCCAGTAAATTCTCTAGCGGGAGTTCCCATGAGCAGTTCTTC. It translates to CASKFSSGSSHEQFF. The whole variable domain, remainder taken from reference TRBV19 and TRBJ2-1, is DGGITQSPKYLFRKEGQNVTLSCEQNLNHDAMYWYRQDPGQGLRLIYYSQIVNDFQKGDIAEGYSVSREKKESFPLTVTSAQKNPTAFYLCASKFSSGSSHEQFFGPGTRLTVL.

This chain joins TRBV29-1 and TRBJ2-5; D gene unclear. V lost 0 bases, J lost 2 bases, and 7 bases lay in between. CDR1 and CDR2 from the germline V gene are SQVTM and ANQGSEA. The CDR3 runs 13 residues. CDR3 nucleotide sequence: TGCAGCGTTGAAGATGAGTATCAAGAGACCCAGTACTTC. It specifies CSVEDEYQETQYF.

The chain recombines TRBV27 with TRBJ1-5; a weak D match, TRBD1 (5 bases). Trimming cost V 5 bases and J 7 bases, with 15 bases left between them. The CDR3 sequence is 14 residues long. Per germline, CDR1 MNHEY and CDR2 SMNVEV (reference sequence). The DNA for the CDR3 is TGTGCCAGCAGTGGGGGTGGGATCGGGCAGCCCCAGCATTTT. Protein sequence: CASSGGGIGQPQHF.

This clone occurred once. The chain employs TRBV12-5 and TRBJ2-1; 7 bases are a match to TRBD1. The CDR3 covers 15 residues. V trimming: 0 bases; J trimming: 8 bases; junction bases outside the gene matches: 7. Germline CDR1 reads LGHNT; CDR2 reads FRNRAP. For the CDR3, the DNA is TGTGCTAGTGGTTTGGTACAGGGGTTGTCGCATGAGCAGTTCTTC. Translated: CASGLVQGLSHEQFF.

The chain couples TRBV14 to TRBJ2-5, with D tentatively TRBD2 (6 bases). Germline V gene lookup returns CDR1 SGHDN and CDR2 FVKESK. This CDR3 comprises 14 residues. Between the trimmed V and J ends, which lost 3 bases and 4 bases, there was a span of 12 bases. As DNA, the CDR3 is TGTGCCAGCAGCCAGGACTATTTCCTAGAGACCCAGTACTTC. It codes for CASSQDYFLETQYF.

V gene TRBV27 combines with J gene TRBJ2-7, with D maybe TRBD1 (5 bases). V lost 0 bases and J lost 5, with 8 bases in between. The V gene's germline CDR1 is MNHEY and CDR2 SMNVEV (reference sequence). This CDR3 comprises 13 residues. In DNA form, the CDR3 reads TGTGCCAGCAGTTTATCGGGGCAGGACGAGCAGTACTTC. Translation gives CASSLSGQDEQYF.

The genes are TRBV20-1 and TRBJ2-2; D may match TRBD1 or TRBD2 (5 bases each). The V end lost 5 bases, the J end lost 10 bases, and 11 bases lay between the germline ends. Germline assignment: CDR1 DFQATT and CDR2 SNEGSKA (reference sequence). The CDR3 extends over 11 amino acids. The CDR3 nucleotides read TGCAGTGCTCCAGAGGGGTCGGAGCTGTTTTTT. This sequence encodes CSAPEGSELFF.

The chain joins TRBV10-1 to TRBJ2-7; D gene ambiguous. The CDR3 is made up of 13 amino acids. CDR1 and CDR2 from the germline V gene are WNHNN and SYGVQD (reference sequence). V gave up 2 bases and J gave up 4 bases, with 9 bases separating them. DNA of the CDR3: TGCGCCAGCAGTGAGGGTTCTGCGTACGAGCAGTACTTC. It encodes CASSEGSAYEQYF.